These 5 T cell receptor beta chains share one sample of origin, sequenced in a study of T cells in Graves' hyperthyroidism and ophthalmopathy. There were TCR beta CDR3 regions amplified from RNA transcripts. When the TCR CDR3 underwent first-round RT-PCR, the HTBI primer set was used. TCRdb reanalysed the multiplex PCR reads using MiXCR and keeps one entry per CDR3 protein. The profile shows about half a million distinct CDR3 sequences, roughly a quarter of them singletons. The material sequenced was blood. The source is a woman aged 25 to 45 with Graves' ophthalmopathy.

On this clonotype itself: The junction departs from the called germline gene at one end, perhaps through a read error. CDR3: CASSFPVYSGNTIYF. CDR3 nucleotides: TGTGCTAGCAGCTTCCCAGTTTACTCTGGAAACACCATATATTTT. The rearrangement links TRBV7-7 to TRBJ1-3, with D hard to call. The CDR3 is 15 amino acids. Germline V gene data show CDR1 as SSHAT and CDR2 as FNYEAQ (reference sequence).

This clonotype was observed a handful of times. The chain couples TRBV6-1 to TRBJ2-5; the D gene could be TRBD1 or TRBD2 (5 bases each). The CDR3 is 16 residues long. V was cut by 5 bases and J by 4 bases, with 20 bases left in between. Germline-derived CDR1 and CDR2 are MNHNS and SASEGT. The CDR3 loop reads CASSTYRAGSRETQYF. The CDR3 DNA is TGTGCCAGCAGTACCTATAGGGCAGGGAGTAGAGAGACCCAGTACTTC.

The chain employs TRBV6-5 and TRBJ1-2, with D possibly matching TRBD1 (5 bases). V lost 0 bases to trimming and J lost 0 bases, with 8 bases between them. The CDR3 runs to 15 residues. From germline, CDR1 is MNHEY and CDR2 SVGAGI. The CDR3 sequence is CASSYSRGPNYGYTF. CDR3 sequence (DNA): TGTGCCAGCAGTTACTCGAGGGGACCTAACTATGGCTACACCTTC.

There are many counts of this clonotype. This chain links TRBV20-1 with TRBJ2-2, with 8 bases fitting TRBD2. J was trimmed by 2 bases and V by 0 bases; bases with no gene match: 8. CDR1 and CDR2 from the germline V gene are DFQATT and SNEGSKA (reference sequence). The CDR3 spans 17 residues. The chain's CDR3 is CSARDARGAPNTGELFF. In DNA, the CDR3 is TGCAGTGCTAGAGATGCGCGGGGGGCTCCAAACACCGGGGAGCTGTTTTTT.

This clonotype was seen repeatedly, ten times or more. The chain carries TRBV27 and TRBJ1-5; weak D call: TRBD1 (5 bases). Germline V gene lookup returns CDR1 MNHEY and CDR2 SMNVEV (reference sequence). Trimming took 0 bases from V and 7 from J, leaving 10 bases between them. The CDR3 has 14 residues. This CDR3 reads CASSLSEGYQPQHF. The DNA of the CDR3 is TGTGCCAGCAGTTTATCGGAGGGGTACCAGCCCCAGCATTTT.